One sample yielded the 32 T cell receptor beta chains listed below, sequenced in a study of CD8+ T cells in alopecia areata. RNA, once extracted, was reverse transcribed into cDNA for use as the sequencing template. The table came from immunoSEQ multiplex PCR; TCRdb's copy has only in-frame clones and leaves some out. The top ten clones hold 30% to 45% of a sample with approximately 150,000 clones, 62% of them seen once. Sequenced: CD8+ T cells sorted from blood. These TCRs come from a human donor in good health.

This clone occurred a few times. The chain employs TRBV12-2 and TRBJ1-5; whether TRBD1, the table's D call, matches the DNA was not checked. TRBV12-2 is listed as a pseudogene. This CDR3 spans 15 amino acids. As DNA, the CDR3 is TGTGCCAGCAGCAACCCCGACAGGGCGAATCAGCCCCAGCATTTT. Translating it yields CASSNPDRANQPQHF.

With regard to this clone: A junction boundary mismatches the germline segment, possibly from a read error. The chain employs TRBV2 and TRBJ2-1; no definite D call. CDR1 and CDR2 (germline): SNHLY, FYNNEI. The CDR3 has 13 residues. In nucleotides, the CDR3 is TGTGCCAGCAGGGAAGGGTCCTACAATGAGCAGTTCTTC. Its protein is CASREGSYNEQFF.

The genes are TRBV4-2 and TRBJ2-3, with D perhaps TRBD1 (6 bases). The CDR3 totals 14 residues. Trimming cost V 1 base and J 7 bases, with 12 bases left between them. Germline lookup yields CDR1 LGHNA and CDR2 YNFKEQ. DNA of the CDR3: TGTGCCAGCAGCCAAGGGACAGACTCGAATACGCAGTATTTT. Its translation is CASSQGTDSNTQYF.

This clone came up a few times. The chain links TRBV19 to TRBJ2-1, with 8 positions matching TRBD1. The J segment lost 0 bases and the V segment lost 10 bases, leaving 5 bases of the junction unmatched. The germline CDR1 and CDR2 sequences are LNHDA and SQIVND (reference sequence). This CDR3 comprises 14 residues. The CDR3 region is CATKQGDSYNEQFF. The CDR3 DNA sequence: TGTGCCACTAAACAGGGGGACTCCTACAATGAGCAGTTCTTC.

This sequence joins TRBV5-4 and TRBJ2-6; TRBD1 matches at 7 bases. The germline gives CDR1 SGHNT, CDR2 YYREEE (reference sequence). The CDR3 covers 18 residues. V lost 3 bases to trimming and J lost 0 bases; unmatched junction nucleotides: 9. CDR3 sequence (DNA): TGTGCCAGCAGCTCCCCGGGACAGCATCCCTCTGGGGCCAACGTCCTGACTTTC. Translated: CASSSPGQHPSGANVLTF.

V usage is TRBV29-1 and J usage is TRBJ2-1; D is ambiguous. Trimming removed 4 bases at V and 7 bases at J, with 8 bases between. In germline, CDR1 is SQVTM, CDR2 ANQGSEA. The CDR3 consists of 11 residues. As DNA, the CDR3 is TGCAGCGTTGGAGTTGGAAATGAGCAGTTCTTC. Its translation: CSVGVGNEQFF.

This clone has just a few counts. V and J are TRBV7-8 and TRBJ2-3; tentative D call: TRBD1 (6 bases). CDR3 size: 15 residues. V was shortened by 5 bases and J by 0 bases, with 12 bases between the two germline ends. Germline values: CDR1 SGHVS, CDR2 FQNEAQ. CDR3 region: CASSRTGFSTDTQYF. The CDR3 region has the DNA TGTGCCAGCAGCCGTACAGGGTTTAGCACAGATACGCAGTATTTT.

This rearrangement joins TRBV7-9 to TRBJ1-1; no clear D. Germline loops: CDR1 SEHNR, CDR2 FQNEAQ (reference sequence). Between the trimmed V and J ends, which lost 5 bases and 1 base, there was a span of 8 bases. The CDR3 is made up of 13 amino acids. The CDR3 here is CASSGQENTEAFF. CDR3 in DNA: TGTGCCAGCAGCGGCCAGGAGAACACTGAAGCTTTCTTT. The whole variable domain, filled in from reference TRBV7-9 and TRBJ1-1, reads DTGVSQNPRHKITKRGQNVTFRCDPISEHNRLYWYRQTLGQGPEFLTYFQNEAQLEKSRLLSDRFSAERPKGSFSTLEIQRTEQGDSAMYLCASSGQENTEAFFGQGTRLTVV.

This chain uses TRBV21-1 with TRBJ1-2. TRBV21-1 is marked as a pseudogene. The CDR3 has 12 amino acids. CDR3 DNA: TGTGCCAGCAGCAAAAGGTGGTATGGCTACACCTTC. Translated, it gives CASSKRWYGYTF.

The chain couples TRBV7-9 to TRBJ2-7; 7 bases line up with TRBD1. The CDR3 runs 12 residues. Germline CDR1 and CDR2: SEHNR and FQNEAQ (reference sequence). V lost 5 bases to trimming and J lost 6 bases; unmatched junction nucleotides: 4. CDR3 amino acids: CASSPTGVEQYF. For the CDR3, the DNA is TGTGCCAGCAGCCCAACAGGGGTCGAGCAGTACTTC.

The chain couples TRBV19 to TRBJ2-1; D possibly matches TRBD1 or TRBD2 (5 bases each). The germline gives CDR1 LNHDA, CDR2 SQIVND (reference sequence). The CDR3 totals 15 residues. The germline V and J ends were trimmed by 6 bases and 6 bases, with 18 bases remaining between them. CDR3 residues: CASSEAPGTPNEQFF. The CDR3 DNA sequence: TGTGCCAGTAGCGAGGCCCCGGGGACCCCCAATGAGCAGTTCTTC.

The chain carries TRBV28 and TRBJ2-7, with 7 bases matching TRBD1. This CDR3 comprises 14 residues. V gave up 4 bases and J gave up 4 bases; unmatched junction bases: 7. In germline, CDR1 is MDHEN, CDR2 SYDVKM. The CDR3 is CASSYTGEPYEQYF. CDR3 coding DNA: TGTGCCAGCAGTTACACAGGGGAACCGTACGAGCAGTACTTC. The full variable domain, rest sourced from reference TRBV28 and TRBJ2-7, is DVKVTQSSRYLVKRTGEKVFLECVQDMDHENMFWYRQDPGLGLRLIYFSYDVKMKEKGDIPEGYSVSREKKERFSLILESASTNQTSMYLCASSYTGEPYEQYFGPGTRLTVT.

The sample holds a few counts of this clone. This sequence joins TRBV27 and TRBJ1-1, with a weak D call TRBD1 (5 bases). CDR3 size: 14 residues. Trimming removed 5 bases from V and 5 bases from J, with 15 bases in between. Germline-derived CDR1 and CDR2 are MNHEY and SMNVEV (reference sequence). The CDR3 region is CASSIQREGTEAFF. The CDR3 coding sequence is TGTGCCAGCAGTATTCAAAGGGAGGGGACTGAAGCTTTCTTT.

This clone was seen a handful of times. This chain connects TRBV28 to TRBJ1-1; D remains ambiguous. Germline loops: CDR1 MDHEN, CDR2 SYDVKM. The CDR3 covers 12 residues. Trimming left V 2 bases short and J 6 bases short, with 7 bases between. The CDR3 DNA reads TGTGCCAGCAGTTTAGGCAGGTCTGAAGCTTTCTTT. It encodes CASSLGRSEAFF.

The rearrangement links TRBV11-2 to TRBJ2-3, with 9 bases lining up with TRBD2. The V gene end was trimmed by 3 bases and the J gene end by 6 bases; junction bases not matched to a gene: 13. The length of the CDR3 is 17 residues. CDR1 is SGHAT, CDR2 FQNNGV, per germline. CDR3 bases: TGTGCCAGCAGCTTCACGCGATTTAGCGGGAGCAGGGATACGCAGTATTTT. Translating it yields CASSFTRFSGSRDTQYF.

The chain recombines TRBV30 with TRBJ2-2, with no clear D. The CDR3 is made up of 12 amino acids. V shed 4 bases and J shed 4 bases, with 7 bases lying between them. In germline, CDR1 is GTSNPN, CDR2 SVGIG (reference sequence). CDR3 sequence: CAWNPSTGELFF. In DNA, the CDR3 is TGTGCCTGGAACCCCTCCACCGGGGAGCTGTTTTTT.

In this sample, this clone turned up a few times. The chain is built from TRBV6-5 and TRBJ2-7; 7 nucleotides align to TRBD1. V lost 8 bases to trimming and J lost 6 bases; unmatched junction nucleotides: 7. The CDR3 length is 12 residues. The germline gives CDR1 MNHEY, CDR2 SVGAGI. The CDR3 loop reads CASVGRGFEQYF. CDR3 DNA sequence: TGTGCCAGCGTAGGCAGGGGGTTCGAGCAGTACTTC.

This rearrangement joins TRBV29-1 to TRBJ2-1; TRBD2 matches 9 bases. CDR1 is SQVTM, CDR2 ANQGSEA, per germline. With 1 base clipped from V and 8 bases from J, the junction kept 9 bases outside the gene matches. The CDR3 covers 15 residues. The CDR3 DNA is TGCAGCGTTGAAGGTTGGCTAGCGGGAAAACATGAGCAGTTCTTC. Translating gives CSVEGWLAGKHEQFF.

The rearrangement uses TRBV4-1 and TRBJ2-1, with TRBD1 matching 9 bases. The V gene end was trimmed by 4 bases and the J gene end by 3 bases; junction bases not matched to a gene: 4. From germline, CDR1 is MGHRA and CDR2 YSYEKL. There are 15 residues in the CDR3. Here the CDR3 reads CASSLGQGNYNEQFF. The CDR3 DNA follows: TGCGCCAGCAGCCTGGGACAGGGAAACTACAATGAGCAGTTCTTC.

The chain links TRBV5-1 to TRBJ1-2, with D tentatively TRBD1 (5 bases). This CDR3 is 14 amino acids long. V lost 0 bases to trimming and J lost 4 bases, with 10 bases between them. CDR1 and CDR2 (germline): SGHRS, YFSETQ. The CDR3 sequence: CASSLGDDSYGYTF. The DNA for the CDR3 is TGCGCCAGCAGCTTGGGGGACGACAGCTATGGCTACACCTTC.

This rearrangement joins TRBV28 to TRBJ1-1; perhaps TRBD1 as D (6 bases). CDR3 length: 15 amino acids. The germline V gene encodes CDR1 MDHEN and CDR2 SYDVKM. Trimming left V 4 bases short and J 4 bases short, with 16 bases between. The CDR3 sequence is CASSSEQGTGTEAFF. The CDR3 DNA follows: TGTGCCAGCAGTTCGGAACAGGGAACAGGCACTGAAGCTTTCTTT.

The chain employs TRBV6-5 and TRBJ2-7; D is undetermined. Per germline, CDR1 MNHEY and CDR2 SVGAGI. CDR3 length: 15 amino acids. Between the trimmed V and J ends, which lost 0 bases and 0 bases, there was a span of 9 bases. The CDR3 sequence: CASSYSGPPSYEQYF. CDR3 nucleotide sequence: TGTGCCAGCAGTTACTCAGGTCCCCCCTCCTACGAGCAGTACTTC.

The CDR3, as DNA: TGTGCCAGCAGCCACAGCCTACAGGGCTCCTACGAGCAGTACTTC. The encoded protein is CASSHSLQGSYEQYF. The rearrangement links TRBV7-3 to TRBJ2-7; D might be TRBD1 (6 bases). The ends were cut back, 5 bases at V and 0 bases at J, with 14 bases in the middle. CDR1 SGHTA and CDR2 FQGTGA come from the germline V gene. The CDR3 contains 15 residues.

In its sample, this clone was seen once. The CDR3 sequence: CASSPSGRETQYF. CDR3 nucleotide sequence: TGTGCCAGCAGTCCCTCGGGGCGGGAGACCCAGTACTTC. The chain recombines TRBV27 with TRBJ2-5; D may match TRBD1 or TRBD2 (5 bases each). V was shortened by 5 bases and J by 5 bases, with 12 bases between the two germline ends. This CDR3 contains 13 residues. Per the germline V gene, CDR1 is MNHEY and CDR2 is SMNVEV (reference sequence).

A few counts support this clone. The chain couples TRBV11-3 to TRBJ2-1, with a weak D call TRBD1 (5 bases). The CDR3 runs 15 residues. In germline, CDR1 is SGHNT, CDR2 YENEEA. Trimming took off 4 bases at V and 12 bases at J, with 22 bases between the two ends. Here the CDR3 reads CASSSGPAGLTGQFF. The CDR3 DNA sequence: TGTGCCAGCAGCTCGGGCCCCGCAGGGTTAACTGGGCAGTTCTTC.

The CDR3 region has the DNA TGTGCCAGCAGCTCTACGGTGGGCTCCTACAATGAGCAGTTCTTC. It encodes CASSSTVGSYNEQFF. The chain employs TRBV5-4 and TRBJ2-1; D uncertain. Germline lookup yields CDR1 SGHNT and CDR2 YYREEE (reference sequence). This CDR3 has 15 residues. The V and J ends lost 3 bases and 0 bases respectively, with 10 bases between them.

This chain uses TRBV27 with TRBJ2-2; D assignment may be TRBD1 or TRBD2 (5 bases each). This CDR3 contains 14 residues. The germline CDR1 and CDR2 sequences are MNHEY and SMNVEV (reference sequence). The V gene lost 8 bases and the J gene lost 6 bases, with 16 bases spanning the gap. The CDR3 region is CASAYDRAAGELFF. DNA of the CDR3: TGTGCCAGCGCGTACGACAGAGCGGCCGGGGAGCTGTTTTTT.

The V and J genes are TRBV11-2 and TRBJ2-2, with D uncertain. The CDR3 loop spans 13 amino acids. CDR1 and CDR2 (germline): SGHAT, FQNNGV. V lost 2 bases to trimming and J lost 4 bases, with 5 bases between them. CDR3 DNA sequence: TGTGCCAGCAGCTTAATAACCACCGGGGAGCTGTTTTTT. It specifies CASSLITTGELFF.

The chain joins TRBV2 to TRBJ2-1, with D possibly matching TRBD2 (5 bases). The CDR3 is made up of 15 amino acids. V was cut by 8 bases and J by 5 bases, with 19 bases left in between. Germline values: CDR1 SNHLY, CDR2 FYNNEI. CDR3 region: CASYLPGKLDNEQFF. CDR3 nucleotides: TGTGCCAGCTACCTCCCCGGGAAGCTTGACAATGAGCAGTTCTTC. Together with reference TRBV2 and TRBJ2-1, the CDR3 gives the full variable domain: EPEVTQTPSHQVTQMGQEVILRCVPISNHLYFYWYRQILGQKVEFLVSFYNNEISEKSEIFDDQFSVERPDGSNFTLKIRSTKLEDSAMYFCASYLPGKLDNEQFFGPGTRLTVL.

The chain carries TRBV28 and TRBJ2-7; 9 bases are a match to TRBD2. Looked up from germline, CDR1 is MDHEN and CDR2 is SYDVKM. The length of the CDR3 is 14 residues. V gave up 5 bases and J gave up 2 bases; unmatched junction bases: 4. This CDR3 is CASSARTSAYEQYF. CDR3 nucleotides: TGTGCCAGCAGTGCCAGGACTAGCGCCTACGAGCAGTACTTC.

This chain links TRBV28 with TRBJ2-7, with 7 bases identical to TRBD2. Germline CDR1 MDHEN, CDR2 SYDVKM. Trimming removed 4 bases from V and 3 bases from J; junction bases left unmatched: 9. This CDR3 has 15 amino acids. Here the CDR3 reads CASSSGLLAVYEQYF. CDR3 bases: TGTGCCAGCAGTTCCGGCCTTCTAGCGGTCTACGAGCAGTACTTC.

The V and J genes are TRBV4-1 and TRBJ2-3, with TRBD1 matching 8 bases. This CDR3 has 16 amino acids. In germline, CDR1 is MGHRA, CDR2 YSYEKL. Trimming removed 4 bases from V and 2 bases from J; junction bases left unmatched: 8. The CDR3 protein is CASSPGLDRATDTQYF. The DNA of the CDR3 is TGCGCCAGCAGCCCGGGACTGGACAGGGCCACAGATACGCAGTATTTT.